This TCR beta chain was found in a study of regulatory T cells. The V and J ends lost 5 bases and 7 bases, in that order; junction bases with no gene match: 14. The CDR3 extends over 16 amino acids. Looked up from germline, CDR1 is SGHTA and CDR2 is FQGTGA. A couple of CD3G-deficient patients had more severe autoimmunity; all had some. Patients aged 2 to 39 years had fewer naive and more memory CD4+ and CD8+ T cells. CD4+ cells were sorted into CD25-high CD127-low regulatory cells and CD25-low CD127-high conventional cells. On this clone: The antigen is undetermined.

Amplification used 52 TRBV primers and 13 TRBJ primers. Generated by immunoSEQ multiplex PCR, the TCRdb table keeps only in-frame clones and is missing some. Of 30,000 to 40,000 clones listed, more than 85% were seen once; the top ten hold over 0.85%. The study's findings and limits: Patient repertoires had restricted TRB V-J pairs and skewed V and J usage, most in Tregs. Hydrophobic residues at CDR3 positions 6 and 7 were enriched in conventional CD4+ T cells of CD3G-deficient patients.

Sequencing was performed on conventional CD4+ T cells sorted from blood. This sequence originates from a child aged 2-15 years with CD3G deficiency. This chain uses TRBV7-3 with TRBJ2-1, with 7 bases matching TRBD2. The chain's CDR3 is CASSGSREGEGNEQFF. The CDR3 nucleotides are TGTGCCAGCAGCGGTTCGAGAGAAGGGGAGGGGAATGAGCAGTTCTTC.